This T cell receptor (beta chain) was sequenced in a study of monozygotic twins with inflammatory bowel disease (dated by TCRdb to between 2018 and 2021). Concerning the study at large: A total of about 28 monozygotic twin pairs were included in the full study, comprising nine German pairs (four IBD-concordant, five IBD-discordant) and 19 IBD-discordant Danish pairs. The search for disease-associated traits relied mainly on comparing IBD patients with their genetically identical healthy co-twins within discordant pairs. Each individual had, on average, about 151 000 unique TCRalpha sequences and 181 000 unique TCRbeta sequences available for analysis.

Overall results and qualifications from the work: The analysis was unable to tell apart different T cell subtypes. Because patients received different immunosuppressive treatments, the repertoires may have picked up extra background noise and variability between individuals. Compared with healthy twins, IBD patients had fewer clonotypes in common with other individuals, a difference most pronounced in patients showing signs of disease activity. IBD patients had lower TCRbeta repertoire diversity, measured by the inverse Simpson index, than their healthy co-twins. Concordant and discordant twins showed no difference in repertoire similarity, possibly because of limited statistical power. The results gave no support for a single strong signal or clonotype linked to IBD.

Libraries were built with 5' RACE. The input for every TCR library was around 3.5 ug of total RNA. For each sample, cDNA synthesis with SMARTScribe reverse transcriptase was split into eight separate reactions. During cDNA synthesis, template switching introduced unique molecular identifiers that contained a 6-nucleotide sample barcode. TCRalpha and TCRbeta cDNA was amplified in two nested PCRs of around 15 and 9 cycles, and bead purification was carried out after each PCR. Before amplification, the cDNA was treated with uracil DNA-glycosylase and purified using the QIAquick PCR purification kit. The second PCR was the step at which Illumina TruSeq-compatible adapters and sample-specific barcodes were added. Library quality and concentration were assessed using TapeStation and Qubit, and approximately 5 ng of each library was pooled. Sequencing of the pooled libraries was done on an Illumina HiSeq2500 single-index Rapid Run using custom sequencing primers and 2 x 100 bp reads. The study's processing was this. UMI-based consensus assembly with MiGEC version 1.2.6 was used to correct PCR and sequencing errors. MiXCR version 2.1.1 was used to carry out V(D)J alignment, clonotype assembly and CDR3 extraction. To normalise gene usage, clonotype sharing and MAIT/NKT TCR abundance, the top 1000, 10 000 and 20 000 clonotypes in each sample were analysed. After downsampling to 27 000 UMIs, diversity was calculated as the inverse Simpson index using the vegan R package. Paired Mann-Whitney U tests were applied to discordant twin pairs, with Benjamini-Hochberg correction for multiple testing. Reprocessed by TCRdb, the reads give a single entry per CDR3 protein sequence, without DNA. The V and J calls reflect TCRdb's pipeline rather than the authors' work. This sample's records show over 130,000 distinct CDR3 sequences. The biggest ten clones account for 2% to 3% of the sample.

Taken from the germline V gene (reference sequence), the CDR1 and CDR2 loops are DFQATT and SNEGSKA. Spanning cysteine to phenylalanine, the CDR3 consists of 16 amino acids. This entry has no DNA. Comments on this clonotype: It has no known antigen specificity.

From each donor, a 2.5 ml peripheral blood sample was drawn into PAXgene tubes and stored at -80 degrees C. Without T cell sorting, total RNA was isolated from whole blood using the PAXgene blood miRNA kit on an automated QIAcube. Peripheral blood from monozygotic twin pairs, either concordant or discordant for inflammatory bowel disease, underwent deep TCRalpha and TCRbeta repertoire profiling that used unique molecular barcoding. Smoking habits were recorded for all twin pairs, with individuals classified as current, former or never smokers. This chain joins TRBV20-1 to TRBJ1-2; TCRdb designates TRBD1, a call that cannot be tested without DNA. Sequencing was carried out using blood. The origin of this receptor is a human donor with ulcerative colitis or Crohn's disease, or a healthy co-twin of an affected twin (not recorded which). CDR3 loop: CSASPSQGIGVYGYTF.